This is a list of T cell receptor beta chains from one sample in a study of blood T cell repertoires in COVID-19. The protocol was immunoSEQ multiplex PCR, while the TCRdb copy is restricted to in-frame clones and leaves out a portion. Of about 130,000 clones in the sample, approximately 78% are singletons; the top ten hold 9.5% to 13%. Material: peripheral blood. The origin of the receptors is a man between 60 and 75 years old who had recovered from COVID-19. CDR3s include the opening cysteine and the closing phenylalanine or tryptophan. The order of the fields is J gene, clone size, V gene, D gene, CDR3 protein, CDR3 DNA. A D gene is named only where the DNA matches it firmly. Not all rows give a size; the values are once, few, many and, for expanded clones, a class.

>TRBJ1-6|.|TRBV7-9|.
CASSLAGREHSPLHF
TGTGCCAGCAGCTTAGCTGGTAGGGAGCATTCACCCCTCCACTTT
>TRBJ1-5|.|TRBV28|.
CASSYGGTYHQPQHF
TGTGCCAGCAGCTACGGGGGTACTTATCATCAGCCCCAGCATTTT
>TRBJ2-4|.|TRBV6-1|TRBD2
CASSEMGGGSNIQYF
TGTGCCAGCAGTGAAATGGGGGGGGGATCAAACATTCAGTACTTC
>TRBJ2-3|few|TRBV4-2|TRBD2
CASSRFEGLLAGEGTDTQYF
TGTGCCAGCAGCCGCTTCGAGGGGCTACTAGCGGGAGAGGGCACAGATACGCAGTATTTT
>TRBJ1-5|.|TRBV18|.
CASSPSGGIEFSNQPQHF
TGTGCCAGCTCACCATCCGGGGGGATCGAATTTAGCAATCAGCCCCAGCATTTT
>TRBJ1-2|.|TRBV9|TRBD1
CASSAPGQGNYGYTF
TGTGCCAGCAGCGCACCGGGACAGGGGAACTATGGCTACACCTTC
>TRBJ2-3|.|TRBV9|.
CASSVSPLDIASTDTQYF
TGTGCCAGCAGCGTAAGCCCACTAGACATCGCGAGCACAGATACGCAGTATTTT
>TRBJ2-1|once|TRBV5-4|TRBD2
CASSLFPAGGAYNEQFF
TGTGCCAGCAGCTTGTTCCCAGCGGGAGGGGCCTACAATGAGCAGTTCTTC
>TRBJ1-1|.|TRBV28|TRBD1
CASSLWGQPNTEAFF
TGTGCCAGCAGTTTATGGGGACAGCCGAACACTGAAGCTTTCTTT
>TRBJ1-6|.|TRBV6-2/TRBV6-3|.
CASSYQANSPLHF
TGTGCCAGCAGTTACCAGGCCAACTCACCCCTCCACTTT
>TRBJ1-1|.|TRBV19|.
CASTRERGTEAFF
TGTGCCAGTACCAGGGAAAGAGGAACTGAAGCTTTCTTT
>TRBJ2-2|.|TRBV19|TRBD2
CASSGGTTNGELFF
TGTGCCAGTAGTGGCGGGACTACCAACGGGGAGCTGTTTTTT
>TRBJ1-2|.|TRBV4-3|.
CASSQDRNYGYTF
TGCGCCAGCAGCCAAGACAGAAACTATGGCTACACCTTC
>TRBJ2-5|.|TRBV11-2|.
CASSLGTGGLLEETQYF
TGTGCCAGCAGCTTAGGGACGGGCGGGCTGCTAGAGGAGACCCAGTACTTC
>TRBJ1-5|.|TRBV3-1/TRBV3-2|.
CASSLREYQPQHF
TGTGCCAGCAGCCTACGCGAGTATCAGCCCCAGCATTTT
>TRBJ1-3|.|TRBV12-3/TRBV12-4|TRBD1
CASTTTGRYTIYF
TGTGCCAGCACCACGACAGGGAGGTACACCATATATTTT
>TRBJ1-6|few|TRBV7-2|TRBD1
CASSLVLQGAGYLHF
TGTGCCAGCAGCTTAGTGTTACAGGGGGCTGGATACCTCCACTTT
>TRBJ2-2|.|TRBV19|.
CASGQQGGTGELFF
TGTGCCAGTGGACAGCAGGGGGGCACCGGGGAGCTGTTTTTT
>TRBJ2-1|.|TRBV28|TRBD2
CASSLWGGGAVNEQFF
TGTGCCAGCAGTTTATGGGGCGGGGGGGCCGTAAATGAGCAGTTCTTC
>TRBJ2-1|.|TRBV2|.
CASRREDREQFF
TGTGCCAGCAGGAGAGAGGATCGTGAGCAGTTCTTC
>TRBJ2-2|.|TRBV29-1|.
CSVPDSFNTGELFF
TGCAGCGTCCCGGACTCGTTCAACACCGGGGAGCTGTTTTTT
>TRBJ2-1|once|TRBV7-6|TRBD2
CASSLAPSGTNEQFF
TGTGCCAGCAGCTTAGCCCCTAGCGGGACCAATGAGCAGTTCTTC
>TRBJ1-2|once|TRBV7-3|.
CASTNRGYNYGYTF
TGTGCCAGCACCAACCGGGGGTATAACTATGGCTACACCTTC
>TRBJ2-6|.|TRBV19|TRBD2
CASSMKAAGGRSGANVLTF
TGTGCCAGTAGTATGAAGGCAGCGGGAGGACGCTCTGGGGCCAACGTCCTGACTTTC
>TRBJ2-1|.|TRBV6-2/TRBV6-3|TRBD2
CASSGLAGAGEQFF
TGTGCCAGCAGTGGACTAGCGGGAGCTGGTGAGCAGTTCTTC
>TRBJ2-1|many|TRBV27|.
CASSLGGADNEQFF
TGTGCCAGCAGTTTAGGGGGGGCCGACAATGAGCAGTTCTTC
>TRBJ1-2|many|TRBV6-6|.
CASSRTDINYGYTF
TGTGCCAGCAGCCGGACAGATATTAACTATGGCTACACCTTC
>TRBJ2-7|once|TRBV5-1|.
CASSAGRTENDEQYF
TGCGCCAGCAGCGCCGGGCGGACTGAAAACGACGAGCAGTACTTC
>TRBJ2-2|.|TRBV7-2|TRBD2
CASTSSGSVSTGELFF
TGTGCCAGCACCTCTAGCGGGAGTGTCAGCACCGGGGAGCTGTTTTTT
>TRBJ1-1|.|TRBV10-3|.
CAISETGNTEAFF
TGTGCCATCAGTGAGACAGGGAACACTGAAGCTTTCTTT
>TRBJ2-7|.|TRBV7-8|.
CASSLSGTFYEQYF
TGTGCCAGCAGCTTAAGTGGGACATTTTACGAGCAGTACTTC
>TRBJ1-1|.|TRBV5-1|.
CASSSQRGTTAEAFF
TGCGCCAGCAGCTCTCAGAGGGGGACGACGGCTGAAGCTTTCTTT
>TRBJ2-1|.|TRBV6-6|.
CASSYSSVSRNEQFF
TGTGCCAGCAGTTACTCTAGCGTTAGCAGGAATGAGCAGTTCTTC